This TCR beta chain was identified during a study of a mutant IDH1 vaccine in newly diagnosed glioma. At the level of the study: Vaccination started 4-6 weeks after radiotherapy alone, or with temozolomide cycles. Every participant had undergone radiotherapy, temozolomide, or both before, and most underwent both.

Time point given: week 47, end of study. Topical imiquimod accompanied each vaccine dose, which consisted of 300 ug of mutant IDH1 20-mer peptide. Diagnosis in the donors showed new WHO grade 3 or 4 astrocytomas that were IDH1-mutant and ATRX-lost. Germline-derived CDR1 and CDR2 are SGHRS and YFSETQ. V shed 4 bases, J shed 1 base, and the junction held 8 bases outside the gene matches. The length of the CDR3 is 16 residues. This clone was counted once. Its specificity is unknown. Points from the study as a whole: The study observed vaccine-induced immune responses in 93.3% of patients.

Sequenced by immunoSEQ multiplex PCR; TCRdb stores in-frame clones only, minus some. The repertoire holds tens of thousands of clones, with 65% as singletons. The sequenced sample was peripheral blood mononuclear cells (PBMCs), obtained from a glioma patient whose treatment included an IDH1 peptide vaccine. The V gene is TRBV5-1, the J gene TRBJ2-7; 10 nucleotides align to TRBD2. The TCR was taken from a man aged 40-50 years with glioma. Some clones in this sample may be carry-over from other donors' samples. CDR3 bases: TGCGCCAGCAGCCCGGCTAGCGGGGGATTATCCTACGAGCAGTACTTC. Encoded protein: CASSPASGGLSYEQYF. The complete variable domain, with remaining parts taken from reference TRBV5-1 and TRBJ2-7, reads KAGVTQTPRYLIKTRGQQVTLSCSPISGHRSVSWYQQTPGQGLQFLFEYFSETQRNKGNFPGRFSGRQFSNSRSEMNVSTLELGDSALYLCASSPASGGLSYEQYFGPGTRLTVT.